These 5 T cell receptor beta chains came from one sample sequenced in a study of cytomegalovirus exposure and HLA in healthy donors. The PCR was carried out with 60 Vbeta primers and 13 Jbeta primers. Sequencing was performed with immunoSEQ multiplex PCR; in TCRdb, only in-frame clones are kept and a portion is missing. The sample has approximately 70,000 clones. Sequenced sample: PBMCs. The receptors here all came from a female donor in good health and CMV-seropositive.

The V gene is TRBV28, the J gene TRBJ2-2, with 7 bases that match TRBD2. The trim removed 8 bases at V and 0 bases at J, leaving 6 bases unmatched. Per germline, CDR1 MDHEN and CDR2 SYDVKM. The CDR3 length is 15 residues. The CDR3 sequence: CASGSSGANTGELFF. The CDR3 nucleotides are TGTGCCAGCGGTTCTAGCGGTGCGAACACCGGGGAGCTGTTTTTT.

Written as DNA, the CDR3 is TGTGCCAGTAGAAACCACGGGACAGGGGGCGCCTACGAGCAGTACTTC. It codes for CASRNHGTGGAYEQYF. The chain employs TRBV19 and TRBJ2-7; 12 bases are a match to TRBD1. CDR1 and CDR2 from the germline V gene are LNHDA and SQIVND (reference sequence). Trimming at V came to 6 bases and at J to 2 bases, leaving 8 bases not matched to a gene. The CDR3 contains 16 residues.

The chain combines TRBV19 with TRBJ1-2; D is undetermined. V gave up 3 bases and J gave up 4 bases, with 18 bases separating them. Germline V gene lookup returns CDR1 LNHDA and CDR2 SQIVND (reference sequence). The CDR3 contains 16 residues. The CDR3 coding sequence is TGTGCCAGTAGTATGGTGGGAGGGAGGCGCTTCTATGGCTACACCTTC. Translated, it gives CASSMVGGRRFYGYTF.

The CDR3 bases are TGTGCCAGCAGCTTGGATGGGTTGGCAAGACGCGGTGGCTACACCTTC. Translation: CASSLDGLARRGGYTF. The V call is TRBV5-4, the J call TRBJ1-2; D remains ambiguous. Germline CDR1 SGHNT, CDR2 YYREEE (reference sequence). The CDR3 is made up of 16 amino acids. V was cut by 0 bases and J by 7 bases, with 19 bases left in between.

This rearrangement joins TRBV7-2 to TRBJ2-7, with 7 bases identical to TRBD1. Per the germline V gene, CDR1 is SGHTA and CDR2 is FQGNSA. The V and J ends lost 2 bases and 4 bases, in that order; junction bases with no gene match: 5. This CDR3 spans 14 amino acids. The CDR3 is CASSLRDRPYEQYF. Here the CDR3 DNA reads TGTGCCAGCAGCTTACGGGACAGACCATACGAGCAGTACTTC.